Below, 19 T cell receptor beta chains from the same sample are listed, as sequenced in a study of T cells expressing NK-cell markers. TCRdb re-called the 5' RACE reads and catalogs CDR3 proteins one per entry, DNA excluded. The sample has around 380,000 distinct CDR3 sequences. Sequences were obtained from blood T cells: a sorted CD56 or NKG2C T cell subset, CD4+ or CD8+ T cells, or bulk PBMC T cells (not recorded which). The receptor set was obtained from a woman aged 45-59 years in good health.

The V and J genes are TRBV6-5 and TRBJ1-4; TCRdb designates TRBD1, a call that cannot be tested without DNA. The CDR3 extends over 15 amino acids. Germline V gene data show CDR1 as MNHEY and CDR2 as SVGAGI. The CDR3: CASSYRPGGAEKLFF.

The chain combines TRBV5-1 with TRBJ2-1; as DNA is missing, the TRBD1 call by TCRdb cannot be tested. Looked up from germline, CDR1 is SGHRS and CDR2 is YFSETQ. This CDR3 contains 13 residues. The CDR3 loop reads CASSSAGQGEQFF. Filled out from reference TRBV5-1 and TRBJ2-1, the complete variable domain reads KAGVTQTPRYLIKTRGQQVTLSCSPISGHRSVSWYQQTPGQGLQFLFEYFSETQRNKGNFPGRFSGRQFSNSRSEMNVSTLELGDSALYLCASSSAGQGEQFFGPGTRLTVL.

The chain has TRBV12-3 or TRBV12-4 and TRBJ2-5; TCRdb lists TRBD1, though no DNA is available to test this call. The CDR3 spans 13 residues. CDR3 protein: CASSREEVETQYF.

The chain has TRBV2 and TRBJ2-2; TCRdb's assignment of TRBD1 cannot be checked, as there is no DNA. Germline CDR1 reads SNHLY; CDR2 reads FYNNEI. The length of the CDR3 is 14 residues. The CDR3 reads CASRPGQNTGELFF.

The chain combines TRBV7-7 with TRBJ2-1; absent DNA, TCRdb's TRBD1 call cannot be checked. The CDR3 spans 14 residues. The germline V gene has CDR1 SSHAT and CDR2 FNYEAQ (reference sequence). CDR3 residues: CASSLQTGSNEQFF.

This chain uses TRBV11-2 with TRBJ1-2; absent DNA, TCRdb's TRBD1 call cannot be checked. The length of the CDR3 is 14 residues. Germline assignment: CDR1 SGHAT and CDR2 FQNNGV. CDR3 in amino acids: CASSPGQLNYGYTF.

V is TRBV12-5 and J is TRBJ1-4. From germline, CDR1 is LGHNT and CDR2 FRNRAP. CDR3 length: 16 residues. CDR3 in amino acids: CASGLKRAGWDEKLFF.

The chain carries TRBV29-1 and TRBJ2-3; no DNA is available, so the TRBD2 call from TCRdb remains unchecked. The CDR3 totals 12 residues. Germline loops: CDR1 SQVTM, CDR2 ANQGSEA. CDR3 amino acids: CSVAGTSNTQYF.

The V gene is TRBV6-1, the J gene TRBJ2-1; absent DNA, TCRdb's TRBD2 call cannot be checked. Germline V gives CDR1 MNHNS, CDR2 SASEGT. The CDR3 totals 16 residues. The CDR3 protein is CASSATGTRVFNEQFF.

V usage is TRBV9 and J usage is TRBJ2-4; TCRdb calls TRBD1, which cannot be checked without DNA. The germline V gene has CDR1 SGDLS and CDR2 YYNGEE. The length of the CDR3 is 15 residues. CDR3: CASSVDGTGYHIQYF. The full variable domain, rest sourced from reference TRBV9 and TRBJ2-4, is DSGVTQTPKHLITATGQRVTLRCSPRSGDLSVYWYQQSLDQGLQFLIQYYNGEERAKGNILERFSAQQFPDLHSELNLSSLELGDSALYFCASSVDGTGYHIQYFGAGTRLSVL.

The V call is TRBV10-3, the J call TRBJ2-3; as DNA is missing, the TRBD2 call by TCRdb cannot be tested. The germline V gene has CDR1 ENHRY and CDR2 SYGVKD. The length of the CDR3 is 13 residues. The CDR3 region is CAIIGATWDTQYF.

CDR3 in amino acids: CASRTTGGGTDTQYF. This chain connects TRBV12-3 or TRBV12-4 to TRBJ2-3; TCRdb names TRBD1, which stays unverified in the absence of DNA. The length of the CDR3 is 15 residues.

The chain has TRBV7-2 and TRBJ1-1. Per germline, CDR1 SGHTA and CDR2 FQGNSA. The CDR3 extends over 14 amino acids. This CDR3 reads CASSLLQRNTEAFF.

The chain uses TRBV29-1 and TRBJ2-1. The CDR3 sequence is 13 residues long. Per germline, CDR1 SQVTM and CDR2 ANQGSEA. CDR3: CSVEDHEWNEQFF.

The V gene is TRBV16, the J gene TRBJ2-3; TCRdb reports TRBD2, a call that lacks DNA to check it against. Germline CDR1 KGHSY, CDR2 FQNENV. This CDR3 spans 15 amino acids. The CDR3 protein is CASSQAREATDTQYF.

The CDR3 sequence: CASSPGTDTQYF. This chain links TRBV18 with TRBJ2-3. There are 12 residues in the CDR3. Per the germline V gene, CDR1 is KGHSH and CDR2 is LQKENI.

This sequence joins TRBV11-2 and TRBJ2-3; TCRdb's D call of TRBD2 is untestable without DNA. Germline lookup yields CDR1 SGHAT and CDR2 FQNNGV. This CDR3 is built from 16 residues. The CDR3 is CASSFSGRTPLDTQYF.

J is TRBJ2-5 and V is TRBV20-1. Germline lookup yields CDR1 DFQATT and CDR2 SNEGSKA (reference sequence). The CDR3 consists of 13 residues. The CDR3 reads CSASWVASETQYF.

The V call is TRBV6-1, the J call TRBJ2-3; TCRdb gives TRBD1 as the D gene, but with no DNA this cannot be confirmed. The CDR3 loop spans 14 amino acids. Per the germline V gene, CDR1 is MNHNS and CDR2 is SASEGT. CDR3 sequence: CASTPTGGTDTQYF.